These 10 T cell receptor beta chains came from one sample sequenced in a study of cytomegalovirus exposure and HLA in healthy donors. This PCR relied on a set of 60 Vbeta primers and 13 Jbeta primers. Profiling relied on immunoSEQ multiplex PCR, and the TCRdb table lists in-frame clones only, not all of them. The profile shows about 120,000 clones, 75% to 85% of them singletons. The sample was PBMCs. These receptors were obtained from a man aged 25-40 years in good health and CMV-seropositive.

The rearrangement joins TRBV9 to TRBJ2-5; perhaps TRBD2 as D (5 bases). The V and J ends lost 0 bases and 2 bases respectively, with 8 bases between them. This CDR3 is 14 amino acids long. Germline values: CDR1 SGDLS, CDR2 YYNGEE. CDR3 residues: CASSVGAAQETQYF. The CDR3 nucleotides are TGTGCCAGCAGCGTAGGAGCGGCACAAGAGACCCAGTACTTC.

This clone was seen once. This sequence joins TRBV6-1 and TRBJ2-7, with D tentatively TRBD1 (5 bases). V was cut by 4 bases and J by 2 bases, with 9 bases left in between. The CDR3 sequence is 13 residues long. The germline V gene has CDR1 MNHNS and CDR2 SASEGT. CDR3 DNA sequence: TGTGCCAGCAGTGTATACAGGACCTACGAGCAGTACTTC. It codes for CASSVYRTYEQYF.

V usage is TRBV6-6 and J usage is TRBJ2-7; D remains ambiguous. Germline values: CDR1 MNHNY, CDR2 SVGAGI (reference sequence). The CDR3 runs to 13 residues. Trimming pared 6 bases from V and 2 bases from J, leaving 11 bases between. The chain's CDR3 is CASRSPLTYEQYF. DNA for the CDR3: TGTGCCAGCAGGTCTCCCTTAACCTACGAGCAGTACTTC.

The CDR3 is CASSSNRDRYNQPQHF. The CDR3 nucleotides are TGTGCCAGCAGCTCGAATCGGGACAGGTACAATCAGCCCCAGCATTTT. This chain joins TRBV5-6 and TRBJ1-5; 8 nucleotides line up with TRBD1. The CDR3 consists of 16 residues. Trimming removed 3 bases from V and 3 bases from J; junction bases left unmatched: 8. From germline, CDR1 is SGHDT and CDR2 YYEEEE.

The chain links TRBV4-3 to TRBJ1-4; D not certain. CDR1 is LGHNA, CDR2 YSLEER, per germline. This CDR3 is 15 amino acids long. Trimming shortened V by 2 bases and J by 7 bases, and 14 bases separated the two germline ends. CDR3 in DNA: TGCGCCAGCAGCCAATCTCCTCGAGGCGGTGAAAAACTGTTTTTT. Its translation is CASSQSPRGGEKLFF.

A remark on this clone: Germline is not matched at one junction end, which may reflect a read error. The chain combines TRBV29-1 with TRBJ2-4, with D possibly TRBD2 on 6 matching bases. The CDR3 has 13 residues. Germline CDR1 reads SQVTM; CDR2 reads ANQGSEA. CDR3 residues: CSVEGRAGNSQYF. The CDR3 nucleotides are TGCAGCGTTGAAGGGAGGGCCGGGAACAGTCAGTACTTC.

The V gene is TRBV5-4, the J gene TRBJ2-2; 7 bases map to TRBD1. Trimming took 6 bases from V and 5 from J; bases not matched to a gene: 10. Germline V gene lookup returns CDR1 SGHNT and CDR2 YYREEE (reference sequence). The CDR3 contains 15 residues. This CDR3 reads CASKRGGSGTGELFF. The DNA of the CDR3 is TGTGCCAGCAAGAGAGGGGGCAGTGGGACCGGGGAGCTGTTTTTT. The full variable domain, rest sourced from reference TRBV5-4 and TRBJ2-2, is ETGVTQSPTHLIKTRGQQVTLRCSSQSGHNTVSWYQQALGQGPQFIFQYYREEENGRGNFPPRFSGLQFPNYSSELNVNALELDDSALYLCASKRGGSGTGELFFGEGSRLTVL.

Only a few counts were recorded for this clone. The chain is built from TRBV6-5 and TRBJ1-4, with 7 bases that match TRBD1. The germline V gene has CDR1 MNHEY and CDR2 SVGAGI. The CDR3 is made up of 14 amino acids. The V gene end was trimmed by 5 bases and the J gene end by 8 bases; junction bases not matched to a gene: 8. Here the CDR3 DNA reads TGTGCCAGCAGTACGACAGGGTATGGCGAAAAACTGTTTTTT. Encoded protein: CASSTTGYGEKLFF.

The chain has TRBV7-2 and TRBJ1-5; no clear D. The CDR3 length is 15 residues. Germline V CDR1 and CDR2: SGHTA, FQGNSA. V gave up 2 bases and J gave up 3 bases, with 11 bases separating them. CDR3 protein: CASSLNGVLNQPQHF. The CDR3 DNA reads TGTGCCAGCAGCTTAAACGGGGTGCTCAATCAGCCCCAGCATTTT.

The V gene is TRBV4-3, the J gene TRBJ2-7; the match to TRBD2 covers 13 bases. V was clipped by 6 bases and J by 6 bases; unmatched bases: 8. CDR1 and CDR2 (germline): LGHNA, YSLEER. This CDR3 has 15 amino acids. CDR3 sequence reads: CASRPGLAGVAEQYF. DNA for the CDR3: TGCGCCAGCAGGCCAGGACTAGCGGGAGTTGCCGAGCAGTACTTC.